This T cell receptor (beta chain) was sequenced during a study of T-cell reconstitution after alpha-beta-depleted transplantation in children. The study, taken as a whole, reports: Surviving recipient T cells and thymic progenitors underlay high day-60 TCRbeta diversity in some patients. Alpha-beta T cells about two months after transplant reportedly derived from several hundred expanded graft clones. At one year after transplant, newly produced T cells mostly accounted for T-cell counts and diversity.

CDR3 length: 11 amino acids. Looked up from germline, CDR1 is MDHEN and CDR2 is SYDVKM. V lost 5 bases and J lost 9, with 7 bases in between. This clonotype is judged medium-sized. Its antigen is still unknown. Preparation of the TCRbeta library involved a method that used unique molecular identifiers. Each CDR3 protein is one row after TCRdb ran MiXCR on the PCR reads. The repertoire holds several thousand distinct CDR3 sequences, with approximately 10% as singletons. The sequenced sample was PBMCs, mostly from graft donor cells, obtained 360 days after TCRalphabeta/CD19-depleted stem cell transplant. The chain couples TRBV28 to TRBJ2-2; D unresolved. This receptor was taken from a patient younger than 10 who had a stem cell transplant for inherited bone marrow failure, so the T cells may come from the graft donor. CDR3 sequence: CASSAPRELFF. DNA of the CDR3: TGTGCCAGCAGTGCCCCCCGGGAGCTGTTTTTT.